The 3 T cell receptor beta chains below come from one sample, sequenced in a study of immune characterization of retroperitoneal liposarcoma. TCRdb recomputed calls from the PCR reads with MiXCR, one row per CDR3 protein. This sample has roughly 6,600 distinct CDR3 sequences, with about 29% found just once. Material for sequencing was tumor tissue. The receptors come from a female donor with retroperitoneal liposarcoma.

Sample share makes this clonotype medium-sized. This chain joins TRBV6-1 and TRBJ1-4, with D possibly TRBD1 on 6 matching bases. Trimming cost V 3 bases and J 5 bases, with 10 bases left between them. Germline V CDR1 and CDR2: MNHNS, SASEGT. CDR3 length: 14 amino acids. The CDR3 nucleotides read TGTGCCAGCAGTGACCAAGGGGGGAATGAAAAACTGTTTTTT. Its translation: CASSDQGGNEKLFF.

In this sample, this clonotype turned up many times. CDR3 sequence reads: CASSLRFSGSTDTQYF. DNA of the CDR3: TGTGCCAGCAGCTTACGATTTAGCGGGAGCACAGATACGCAGTATTTT. The chain is built from TRBV5-5 and TRBJ2-3; TRBD2 matches 7 bases. This CDR3 has 16 residues. The germline V gene encodes CDR1 SGHKS and CDR2 YYEKEE (reference sequence). Trimming cost V 2 bases and J 0 bases; bases outside gene matches: 6.

This clonotype was counted ten times or more. V gene TRBV5-5 combines with J gene TRBJ2-5, with D possibly matching TRBD2 (6 bases). The J call may be mistaken, given a closer DNA end match to TRBJ2-7. Per germline, CDR1 SGHKS and CDR2 YYEKEE (reference sequence). There are 12 residues in the CDR3. The CDR3 nucleotides are TGTGCCACCTCCCGGGGGTCCTACGAGCAGTACTTC. It encodes CATSRGSYEQYF.